These 31 T cell receptor beta chains originate from one sample sequenced in a study of control samples from healthy donors and cancer patients. The protocol was immunoSEQ multiplex PCR, while the TCRdb copy is restricted to in-frame clones and leaves out a portion. The table for this sample gives approximately 190,000 clones. The source material was blood. The source is a woman aged 25 to 45 in good health.

V usage is TRBV7-9 and J usage is TRBJ2-7, with TRBD1 identical over 7 bases. The germline V gene has CDR1 SEHNR and CDR2 FQNEAQ (reference sequence). The trim removed 6 bases at V and 0 bases at J, leaving 2 bases unmatched. The CDR3 runs 13 residues. The CDR3 loop reads CASSRQGSYEQYF. The CDR3 coding sequence is TGTGCCAGCAGTCGACAGGGCTCCTACGAGCAGTACTTC.

The chain carries TRBV21-1 and TRBJ1-1; the D call in the table, TRBD1, was not verified against the DNA. TRBV21-1 is designated a pseudogene. The CDR3 totals 16 residues. The CDR3, as DNA: TGTGCCAGCAGCAATACCTATGACAGGGAATCCACTGAAGCTTTCTTT. It specifies CASSNTYDRESTEAFF.

The chain carries TRBV9 and TRBJ1-6; tentatively, D is TRBD1 (6 bases). The length of the CDR3 is 14 residues. The germline CDR1 and CDR2 sequences are SGDLS and YYNGEE. Trimming cost V 8 bases and J 7 bases, with 16 bases left between them. The DNA of the CDR3 is TGTGCCAGTGACCTTGGGACAATGAATTCACCCCTCCACTTT. Protein product: CASDLGTMNSPLHF. The full variable domain, completed using reference TRBV9 and TRBJ1-6, is DSGVTQTPKHLITATGQRVTLRCSPRSGDLSVYWYQQSLDQGLQFLIQYYNGEERAKGNILERFSAQQFPDLHSELNLSSLELGDSALYFCASDLGTMNSPLHFGNGTRLTVT.

J is TRBJ1-6 and V is TRBV28; D is unclear. CDR1 is MDHEN, CDR2 SYDVKM, per germline. This CDR3 comprises 17 residues. Trimming left V 6 bases short and J 7 bases short, with 22 bases between. CDR3 amino acids: CASSHTVIRQRNSPLHF. DNA for the CDR3: TGTGCCAGCAGCCACACCGTAATCAGGCAGCGAAATTCACCCCTCCACTTT.

The J gene is TRBJ1-2, the V gene TRBV30; no definite D call. V lost 8 bases, J lost 9 bases, and 16 bases lay in between. Looked up from germline, CDR1 is GTSNPN and CDR2 is SVGIG (reference sequence). The CDR3 runs 11 residues. The CDR3 is CAEETILRYTF. DNA of the CDR3: TGTGCCGAAGAGACGATCCTTCGCTACACCTTC.

The V gene is TRBV5-1, the J gene TRBJ1-1, with D possibly being TRBD1 (6 bases). Per germline, CDR1 SGHRS and CDR2 YFSETQ. V lost 7 bases and J lost 3, with 19 bases in between. This CDR3 spans 15 amino acids. CDR3 bases: TGCGCCAGCCGCTCAGGGGAAGGGGCCGACACTGAAGCTTTCTTT. This gives the protein CASRSGEGADTEAFF. The full variable domain, rest sourced from reference TRBV5-1 and TRBJ1-1, is KAGVTQTPRYLIKTRGQQVTLSCSPISGHRSVSWYQQTPGQGLQFLFEYFSETQRNKGNFPGRFSGRQFSNSRSEMNVSTLELGDSALYLCASRSGEGADTEAFFGQGTRLTVV.

The rearrangement uses TRBV5-6 and TRBJ2-7; no clear D. CDR3 size: 15 residues. Per germline, CDR1 SGHDT and CDR2 YYEEEE. V gave up 3 bases and J gave up 2 bases, with 15 bases separating them. Here the CDR3 DNA reads TGTGCCAGCAGCTGGGTAAATCTGCGAACCTACGAGCAGTACTTC. Translation: CASSWVNLRTYEQYF.

The V and J genes are TRBV15 and TRBJ1-2; 8 nucleotides agree with TRBD1. The CDR3 spans 16 residues. V was pared by 1 base and J by 7 bases, with 11 bases of the junction left unmatched. Germline V gene sequence: CDR1 LNHNV, CDR2 YYDKDF (reference sequence). CDR3 residues: CATSRGRDRGGLGYTF. For the CDR3, the DNA is TGTGCCACCAGCAGAGGGAGAGACAGGGGAGGACTTGGCTACACCTTC. The full variable domain, rest sourced from reference TRBV15 and TRBJ1-2, is DAMVIQNPRYQVTQFGKPVTLSCSQTLNHNVMYWYQQKSSQAPKLLFHYYDKDFNNEADTPDNFQSRRPNTSFCFLDIRSPGLGDTAMYLCATSRGRDRGGLGYTFGSGTRLTVV.

This chain links TRBV7-2 with TRBJ1-2; TRBD1 agrees at 8 bases. The germline V gene encodes CDR1 SGHTA and CDR2 FQGNSA. This CDR3 has 16 residues. V lost 5 bases to trimming and J lost 4 bases; unmatched junction nucleotides: 12. This chain's CDR3 is CASSLRLGQESYGYTF. The DNA for the CDR3 is TGTGCCAGCAGCCTTCGTTTGGGACAGGAGAGCTATGGCTACACCTTC.

The chain employs TRBV5-8 and TRBJ2-7, with D unresolved. Germline assignment: CDR1 SGHTS and CDR2 YDEGEE. The V end was cut by 0 bases, the J end by 5 bases, with 9 bases between. CDR3 length: 13 amino acids. The CDR3 DNA is TGTGCCAGCAGCTTGGTCTACTACGACGAGCAGTACTTC. Translated: CASSLVYYDEQYF.

The chain links TRBV2 to TRBJ1-6; D call uncertain. Germline V gene sequence: CDR1 SNHLY, CDR2 FYNNEI. The germline V and J ends were trimmed by 7 bases and 7 bases, with 17 bases remaining between them. The CDR3 is made up of 15 amino acids. The CDR3 region is CASTGPNLRNSPLHF. The CDR3 DNA reads as TGTGCCAGCACAGGCCCGAACCTAAGAAATTCACCCCTCCACTTT. Looking up the rest from reference TRBV2 and TRBJ1-6 gives the full variable domain: EPEVTQTPSHQVTQMGQEVILRCVPISNHLYFYWYRQILGQKVEFLVSFYNNEISEKSEIFDDQFSVERPDGSNFTLKIRSTKLEDSAMYFCASTGPNLRNSPLHFGNGTRLTVT.

The chain employs TRBV6-5 and TRBJ1-1, with 10 bases lining up with TRBD1. V was pared by 3 bases and J by 7 bases, with 11 bases of the junction left unmatched. Germline assignment: CDR1 MNHEY and CDR2 SVGAGI. CDR3 size: 16 residues. CDR3 coding DNA: TGTGCCAGCAGTTATCGACGGACAGGGGGAAGGGTTGAAGCTTTCTTT. Its translation is CASSYRRTGGRVEAFF.

The V gene is TRBV7-2, the J gene TRBJ2-7; D may be TRBD2 (6 bases). Germline assignment: CDR1 SGHTA and CDR2 FQGNSA. The CDR3 contains 15 residues. V was pared by 5 bases and J by 0 bases, with 14 bases between. DNA for the CDR3: TGTGCCAGCAGCCGGAGGGCGGGACCCTCCTACGAGCAGTACTTC. As protein: CASSRRAGPSYEQYF.

CDR3 amino acids: CASSQVATDTQYF. The CDR3 nucleotides read TGCGCCAGCAGCCAAGTGGCCACAGATACGCAGTATTTT. This sequence joins TRBV4-1 and TRBJ2-3; D gene unclear. CDR1 is MGHRA and CDR2 is YSYEKL in the germline V gene. Trimming shortened V by 1 base and J by 2 bases, and 4 bases separated the two germline ends. CDR3 size: 13 residues.

The chain recombines TRBV9 with TRBJ2-1, with a tentative D call TRBD1 (6 bases). Germline lookup yields CDR1 SGDLS and CDR2 YYNGEE. This CDR3 spans 11 amino acids. V was shortened by 0 bases and J by 12 bases, with 7 bases between the two germline ends. The CDR3 region has the DNA TGTGCCAGCAGCGTAGCAGGGGTGCAGTTCTTC. This translates into CASSVAGVQFF.

The CDR3 DNA follows: TGTGCCAGCAGCCGGTATAGGAGTAACTATGGCTACACCTTC. Translation gives CASSRYRSNYGYTF. This sequence joins TRBV6-5 and TRBJ1-2, with unresolved D. The germline V gene encodes CDR1 MNHEY and CDR2 SVGAGI. This CDR3 has 14 residues. Between the trimmed V and J ends, which lost 6 bases and 1 base, there was a span of 12 bases.

The rearrangement joins TRBV24-1 to TRBJ2-6, with TRBD1 identical over 10 bases. The CDR3 covers 19 residues. From germline, CDR1 is KGHDR and CDR2 SFDVKD. Trimming took 4 bases from V and 0 from J; bases not matched to a gene: 8. The CDR3 loop is CATSDADRGRVSGANVLTF. The DNA of the CDR3 is TGTGCCACCAGTGACGCCGACAGGGGGCGCGTCTCTGGGGCCAACGTCCTGACTTTC.

The V gene is TRBV18, the J gene TRBJ2-2; D is perhaps TRBD2 (5 bases). V was cut by 3 bases and J by 5 bases, with 13 bases left in between. The CDR3 has 15 amino acids. Germline-derived CDR1 and CDR2 are KGHSH and LQKENI. CDR3 DNA sequence: TGTGCCAGCTCACCGAAACTAGAGCGTACCGGGGAGCTGTTTTTT. It specifies CASSPKLERTGELFF.

This chain links TRBV3-1 (or the pseudogene TRBV3-2) with TRBJ1-1; D remains ambiguous. This CDR3 is 14 amino acids long. Germline assignment: CDR1 LGHDT and CDR2 YNNKEL (reference sequence). V lost 4 bases to trimming and J lost 2 bases, with 11 bases between them. The CDR3 nucleotides are TGTGCCAGCAGCCCCTCCCATATAAACACTGAAGCTTTCTTT. This translates into CASSPSHINTEAFF.

The V and J genes are TRBV2 and TRBJ2-1; 13 bases line up with TRBD2. CDR3 size: 15 residues. The germline V gene has CDR1 SNHLY and CDR2 FYNNEI. The ends lost 5 bases at V and 4 bases at J; junction bases unmatched: 2. The CDR3 bases are TGTGCCAGCAGTCCGACTAGCGGGAGGTACAATGAGCAGTTCTTC. This sequence encodes CASSPTSGRYNEQFF.

The rearrangement links TRBV7-2 to TRBJ1-5; TRBD1 agrees at 8 bases. Germline loops: CDR1 SGHTA, CDR2 FQGNSA. V dropped 5 bases and J dropped 3; count of bases not matched to a gene: 3. CDR3 length equals 14 residues. The CDR3 protein is CASSRTGLNQPQHF. CDR3 in DNA: TGTGCCAGCAGCCGGACAGGGCTCAATCAGCCCCAGCATTTT. Using reference TRBV7-2 and TRBJ1-5 for the parts outside the CDR3, the full variable domain is GAGVSQSPSNKVTEKGKDVELRCDPISGHTALYWYRQSLGQGLEFLIYFQGNSAPDKSGLPSDRFSAERTGGSVSTLTIQRTQQEDSAVYLCASSRTGLNQPQHFGDGTRLSIL.

J is TRBJ2-5 and V is TRBV5-1, with 9 bases lining up with TRBD2. Losses at the gene ends were 4 bases for V and 4 bases for J; bases not matched to a gene: 5. The germline V gene encodes CDR1 SGHRS and CDR2 YFSETQ. The CDR3 loop spans 14 amino acids. The DNA of the CDR3 is TGCGCCAGCAGCGGAGGGACTAGCTTAGAGACCCAGTACTTC. Residues: CASSGGTSLETQYF.

The chain uses TRBV2 and TRBJ1-2; 8 bases fit TRBD1. Germline trimming cut 8 bases from V and 5 bases from J; bases unmatched to any gene: 10. The V gene's germline CDR1 is SNHLY and CDR2 FYNNEI. CDR3 length: 14 amino acids. CDR3 DNA sequence: TGTGCCAGCGGGGGACAGGCTGGGTGGTATGGCTACACCTTC. Translating gives CASGGQAGWYGYTF.

The chain has TRBV5-1 and TRBJ1-4; TRBD1 is a possible D gene (6 bases). This CDR3 is 15 amino acids long. Trimming stripped 2 bases from V and 7 bases from J, with 15 bases between. The germline V gene encodes CDR1 SGHRS and CDR2 YFSETQ. Here the CDR3 reads CASSFTGGPGEKLFF. CDR3 DNA: TGCGCCAGCAGCTTCACCGGGGGCCCAGGTGAAAAACTGTTTTTT.

J is TRBJ1-2 and V is TRBV12-5, with a weak D call TRBD1 (6 bases). This CDR3 comprises 16 residues. Trimming cost V 6 bases and J 0 bases, with 17 bases left between them. The germline CDR1 and CDR2 sequences are LGHNT and FRNRAP. CDR3 protein: CASGYTTGIPNYGYTF. Written as DNA, the CDR3 is TGTGCTAGTGGCTACACCACAGGGATACCTAACTATGGCTACACCTTC.

The chain employs TRBV3-1 (or the pseudogene TRBV3-2) and TRBJ1-2; D call uncertain. This CDR3 spans 14 amino acids. V was pared by 3 bases and J by 1 base, with 9 bases between. Germline assignment: CDR1 LGHDT and CDR2 YNNKEL (reference sequence). The CDR3 region is CASSHPAVNYGYTF. CDR3 in DNA: TGTGCCAGCAGCCATCCGGCCGTTAACTATGGCTACACCTTC.

The chain joins TRBV27 to TRBJ1-1; D not certain. The germline CDR1 and CDR2 sequences are MNHEY and SMNVEV (reference sequence). The CDR3 spans 16 residues. Trimming took 0 bases from V and 1 from J, leaving 12 bases between them. For the CDR3, the DNA is TGTGCCAGCAGTTTATCAGTCTTGACGGAGAACACTGAAGCTTTCTTT. Protein sequence: CASSLSVLTENTEAFF.

The chain uses TRBV11-2 and TRBJ2-7; possible D gene TRBD1, 6 bases. V lost 5 bases and J 3 bases, leaving 20 bases between the germline ends. CDR3 length: 16 residues. CDR1 and CDR2 from the germline V gene are SGHAT and FQNNGV. CDR3 nucleotide sequence: TGTGCCAGCAGCCCACGTAAGCCGGGACACAGCTACGAGCAGTACTTC. Translation: CASSPRKPGHSYEQYF.

This chain connects TRBV9 to TRBJ2-7; maybe TRBD1 (6 bases). V was cut by 4 bases and J by 3 bases, with 20 bases left in between. The CDR3 totals 16 residues. Per germline, CDR1 SGDLS and CDR2 YYNGEE. CDR3 DNA: TGTGCCAGCAGCATTTCCTCGGGCACAGGGAACTACGAGCAGTACTTC. This translates into CASSISSGTGNYEQYF.

The chain carries TRBV11-2 and TRBJ1-4; the match to TRBD1 covers 7 bases. The germline V gene has CDR1 SGHAT and CDR2 FQNNGV. The CDR3 is made up of 15 amino acids. V shed 6 bases, J shed 3 bases, and the junction held 7 bases outside the gene matches. The CDR3 nucleotides are TGTGCCAGCAGGGATTGGACAGGATCTAATGAAAAACTGTTTTTT. Translation: CASRDWTGSNEKLFF.

The rearrangement joins TRBV27 to TRBJ2-7, with 9 bases identical to TRBD2. Germline V CDR1 and CDR2: MNHEY, SMNVEV (reference sequence). The CDR3 sequence is 17 residues long. The junction had 16 bases not matched to a gene; V was cut back by 3 bases and J by 7 bases. In DNA, the CDR3 is TGTGCCAGCAGTTTCAGAGTAGCGGGGGCCTGGGAAGCGGAGCAGTACTTC. Its translation: CASSFRVAGAWEAEQYF.